The TCR beta chain described here comes from a study of blood T cell repertoires in COVID-19. About the research overall: Researchers got acute and convalescent COVID-19 samples from the United States, Italy and Spain. The cDNA or gDNA used as material had been derived from T cells, B-cell-depleted T cells, or PBMCs.

Assay: immunoSEQ multiplex PCR; the TCRdb copy retains only in-frame clones and omits some. Counted here are about 180,000 clones, 75% to 85% occurring once; the ten biggest clones make up approximately 16%. Germline V CDR1 and CDR2: LNHDA, SQIVND (reference sequence). The CDR3 contains 15 residues. V gave up 3 bases and J gave up 4 bases; unmatched junction bases: 4. This sequence joins TRBV19 and TRBJ2-7; 12 bases agree with TRBD1. The specimen was PBMCs or T cells enriched from blood (not recorded which). This clonotype was obtained from a man over 45 who had recovered from COVID-19. In nucleotides, the CDR3 is TGTGCCAGTAGTATTGGGACAGGGGGCAGGTACGAGCAGTACTTC. It yields the protein CASSIGTGGRYEQYF.